Listed below are T cell receptor beta chains from one sample, sequenced in a study of cytomegalovirus exposure and HLA in healthy donors. The assay was immunoSEQ multiplex PCR, and TCRdb's table has in-frame clones only and misses some. There are under 200,000 clones in the sample, with about 6.8% held by the top ten. The sequenced sample was PBMCs. The receptor source for this set is a man under 40 in good health and CMV-seronegative. Both conserved end residues are part of each CDR3. A D gene is named only where the DNA matches it firmly.

J	D	V	DNA	CDR3
TRBJ2-3	-	TRBV7-8	TGTGCCAGCAGCTTATGGGGACTTCGCACAGATACGCAGTATTTT	CASSLWGLRTDTQYF
TRBJ2-6	-	TRBV27	TGTGCCAGCGGGGCCCTTCAGGGAAGGAGCTCTGGGGCCAACGTCCTGACTTTC	CASGALQGRSSGANVLTF
TRBJ1-2	TRBD1	TRBV9	TGTGCCAGCAGCGAAGGACAGGGGCCAAACTATGGCTACACCTTC	CASSEGQGPNYGYTF
TRBJ2-7	-	TRBV19	TGTGCCAGCGGCGGATTCGCCGAGCAGTACTTC	CASGGFAEQYF
TRBJ2-7	-	TRBV14	TGTGCCAGCAGCCAAGAAATAGAGGACTACGAGCAGTACTTC	CASSQEIEDYEQYF
TRBJ2-1	TRBD2	TRBV19	TGTGCCAGTAGCCCGGGACTAGCGGGATCCTGGGGCTCCTACAATGAGCAGTTCTTC	CASSPGLAGSWGSYNEQFF
TRBJ2-7	TRBD2	TRBV7-8	TGTGCCAGCAGCTTAGGACTAGCGGAATACGAGCAGTACTTC	CASSLGLAEYEQYF
TRBJ2-7	-	TRBV25-1	TGTGCCAGCAGTGAACGGTACGAGCAGTACTTC	CASSERYEQYF
TRBJ2-1	TRBD1	TRBV6-6	TGTGCCAGCCAGACAGGGACACTCCACAATGAGCAGTTCTTC	CASQTGTLHNEQFF
TRBJ2-2	TRBD1	TRBV19	TGTGCCACCCGGACAGGTCGAACGAACACCGGGGAGCTGTTTTTT	CATRTGRTNTGELFF
TRBJ2-2	-	TRBV18	TGTGCCAGCTCTCGCGAAGGGGCGAATCCCGGGGAGCTGTTTTTT	CASSREGANPGELFF
TRBJ2-7	TRBD2	TRBV7-3	TGTGCCAGCAGCACGTCTAGCGGGAACTACGAGCAGTACTTC	CASSTSSGNYEQYF
TRBJ2-3	-	TRBV10-1	TGCGCCAGCGGGACGAGGGGGGGGCTCACAGATACGCAGTATTTT	CASGTRGGLTDTQYF
TRBJ2-1	TRBD1	TRBV4-2	TGTGCCAGCAGCCAAGATGCCAGGGTGGGACAGGGGGTTTACAATGAGCAGTTCTTC	CASSQDARVGQGVYNEQFF
TRBJ1-5	TRBD1	TRBV6-5	TGTGCCAGCAGCACCCCAGGGGGCAGGGCCCAGCATTTT	CASSTPGGRAQHF
TRBJ1-2	-	TRBV4-2	TGTGCCAGCAGCCAAGATCCAGGGGCTAACTATGGCTACACCTTC	CASSQDPGANYGYTF
TRBJ1-1	TRBD1	TRBV18	TGTGCCAGCTCACCAACAACAGGGGCGACGAACACTGAAGCTTTCTTT	CASSPTTGATNTEAFF